This T cell receptor (beta chain) was identified in a study of cytomegalovirus exposure and HLA in healthy donors. Study observations and caveats: A later analysis by the authors found several of the most significant clusters apparently linked to common viral pathogens. Overall, approximately 180 TCR beta chains were annotated as cytomegalovirus-associated. Earlier analysis found most TCR beta V segments productive about 87% or about 30% of the time. TCR beta sequences reportedly predicted most subjects' HLA-A and HLA-B alleles accurately.

This clone occurred a few times. Its antigen is still unknown. The junction departs from germline at one end; a sequencing error may be responsible. PCR primers comprised 60 Vbeta and 13 Jbeta primers. Libraries were prepared by immunoSEQ multiplex PCR; TCRdb keeps only in-frame clonotypes and omits some of them. This sample has around 150,000 clones; 76% occur once, and the top ten carry about 3.4%. CDR3 length: 14 amino acids. Germline V gene data show CDR1 as SGHVS and CDR2 as FNYEAQ. The chain carries TRBV7-6 and TRBJ2-7; 11 bases match TRBD2. The TCR sequence derives from a male donor in good health and CMV-seronegative. Sequencing used PBMCs. This chain's CDR3 is CASSLAGGFPEQYF. The CDR3 nucleotides read TGTGCCAGCAGCCTAGCGGGAGGTTTCCCCGAGCAGTACTTC.